Shown below are 29 T cell receptor beta chains from a single sample sequenced in a study of CD8 T cells in Susac syndrome. A quantity of about 0.5 to 1 ug RNA underwent reverse transcription using random hexamers. Via MiXCR, TCRdb re-called the immunoSEQ multiplex PCR reads, giving one row per CDR3 protein. The sample records under 200,000 distinct CDR3 sequences, around 95% being singletons. What was sequenced was CD8+ T cells from PBMCs. The receptors shown here come from a human donor with multiple sclerosis.

This chain joins TRBV3-1 and TRBJ2-1; D is ambiguous. The CDR3 length is 15 residues. Looked up from germline, CDR1 is LGHDT and CDR2 is YNNKEL (reference sequence). V was trimmed by 3 bases and J by 2 bases, leaving 11 bases between them. DNA for the CDR3: TGTGCCAGCAGCCAGGCTGAAGTGGCCTACAATGAGCAGTTCTTC. This translates into CASSQAEVAYNEQFF.

This chain uses TRBV19 with TRBJ2-1, with D tentatively TRBD1 (6 bases). The CDR3 runs 15 residues. With 7 bases removed from V and 4 bases from J, the gap between germline ends came to 17 bases. The germline gives CDR1 LNHDA, CDR2 SQIVND (reference sequence). The CDR3 here is CASTNGQGQYNEQFF. CDR3 DNA: TGTGCCAGTACCAATGGGCAGGGGCAGTACAATGAGCAGTTCTTC. Complete variable domain (other parts from reference TRBV19 and TRBJ2-1): DGGITQSPKYLFRKEGQNVTLSCEQNLNHDAMYWYRQDPGQGLRLIYYSQIVNDFQKGDIAEGYSVSREKKESFPLTVTSAQKNPTAFYLCASTNGQGQYNEQFFGPGTRLTVL.

In DNA form, the CDR3 reads TGCAGCGTCCCCCCTGGTAAGGGGCCATACGAGCAGTACTTC. Protein product: CSVPPGKGPYEQYF. This sequence joins TRBV29-1 and TRBJ2-7; D is possibly TRBD1 (5 bases). Trimming took off 6 bases at V and 4 bases at J, with 19 bases between the two ends. The CDR3 runs to 14 residues. CDR1 and CDR2 (germline): SQVTM, ANQGSEA.

V is TRBV20-1 and J is TRBJ2-2; the D gene is possibly TRBD2 (5 bases). Germline-derived CDR1 and CDR2 are DFQATT and SNEGSKA (reference sequence). The CDR3 extends over 15 amino acids. V lost 0 bases and J lost 1, with 9 bases in between. The CDR3 is CSARDRGGNTGELFF. In DNA form, the CDR3 reads TGCAGTGCTAGAGATCGAGGAGGGAACACCGGGGAGCTGTTTTTT.

The chain is built from TRBV15 and TRBJ1-5, with 7 bases aligning to TRBD1. The CDR3 has 14 amino acids. The trim removed 6 bases at V and 7 bases at J, leaving 9 bases unmatched. Germline V gives CDR1 LNHNV, CDR2 YYDKDF (reference sequence). As DNA, the CDR3 is TGTGCCACCAGAGGAGACAGGGTTGAGCAGCCCCAGCATTTT. Protein sequence: CATRGDRVEQPQHF.

V gene TRBV14 combines with J gene TRBJ2-1; 9 bases fit TRBD1. This CDR3 has 14 amino acids. The trim removed 1 base at V and 8 bases at J, leaving 3 bases unmatched. Germline V CDR1 and CDR2: SGHDN, FVKESK. The CDR3 region is CASSQVTGGYEQFF. CDR3 bases: TGTGCCAGCAGCCAAGTAACAGGGGGCTATGAGCAGTTCTTC. Looking up the rest from reference TRBV14 and TRBJ2-1 gives the full variable domain: EAGVTQFPSHSVIEKGQTVTLRCDPISGHDNLYWYRRVMGKEIKFLLHFVKESKQDESGMPNNRFLAERTGGTYSTLKVQPAELEDSGVYFCASSQVTGGYEQFFGPGTRLTVL.

This chain joins TRBV7-9 and TRBJ1-2; unclear D gene. V was cut by 10 bases and J by 7 bases, with 22 bases left in between. Germline CDR1 and CDR2: SEHNR and FQNEAQ (reference sequence). The CDR3 loop spans 14 amino acids. The CDR3 DNA follows: TGTGCCATACCTACCGCCCTGCCGCGTCGTGGCTACACCTTC. It encodes CAIPTALPRRGYTF.

In this sample, this clonotype turned up a few times. The genes are TRBV15 and TRBJ2-3; D remains ambiguous. Per the germline V gene, CDR1 is LNHNV and CDR2 is YYDKDF (reference sequence). V gave up 0 bases and J gave up 0 bases, with 4 bases separating them. CDR3 length equals 14 residues. CDR3 amino acids: CATSRDTSTDTQYF. The CDR3 region has the DNA TGTGCCACCAGCAGAGATACCAGCACAGATACGCAGTATTTT.

The chain links TRBV27 to TRBJ2-7, with D perhaps TRBD1 (6 bases). The germline CDR1 and CDR2 sequences are MNHEY and SMNVEV (reference sequence). V lost 2 bases and J 6 bases, leaving 14 bases between the germline ends. The CDR3 consists of 14 residues. CDR3 bases: TGTGCCAGCAGTTTAGGGCAGGGGTCCGCCGAGCAGTACTTC. Amino acids: CASSLGQGSAEQYF.

The chain recombines TRBV4-1 with TRBJ2-1; 14 nucleotides agree with TRBD2. Unmatched junction bases numbered 14, after V lost 3 bases and J lost 7 bases. Germline loops: CDR1 MGHRA, CDR2 YSYEKL. CDR3 size: 19 residues. The DNA of the CDR3 is TGCGCCAGCAGCCACCGACTAGCGGGAGGGGGTTGGGGGGCAAATGAGCAGTTCTTC. Translating gives CASSHRLAGGGWGANEQFF.

The chain combines TRBV13 with TRBJ1-1; TRBD1 agrees at 9 bases. V dropped 4 bases and J dropped 3; count of bases not matched to a gene: 6. CDR1 PRHDT and CDR2 FYEKMQ come from the germline V gene (reference sequence). The length of the CDR3 is 15 residues. The CDR3: CASSWAGQGYTEAFF. DNA of the CDR3: TGTGCCAGCAGCTGGGCAGGACAGGGGTACACTGAAGCTTTCTTT. Filled out from reference TRBV13 and TRBJ1-1, the complete variable domain reads AAGVIQSPRHLIKEKRETATLKCYPIPRHDTVYWYQQGPGQDPQFLISFYEKMQSDKGSIPDRFSAQQFSDYHSELNMSSLELGDSALYFCASSWAGQGYTEAFFGQGTRLTVV.

The rearrangement joins TRBV3-1 to TRBJ2-2; TRBD2 aligns across 14 bases. Trimming removed 5 bases from V and 5 bases from J; junction bases left unmatched: 10. CDR3 length: 18 amino acids. Germline CDR1 reads LGHDT; CDR2 reads YNNKEL (reference sequence). CDR3 nucleotides: TGTGCCAGCAGCTCCGGACTAGCGGGAGGACAAAAAACCGGGGAGCTGTTTTTT. This translates into CASSSGLAGGQKTGELFF.

This rearrangement joins TRBV4-1 to TRBJ2-7; TRBD1 might be the D (6 bases). Trimming cost V 4 bases and J 0 bases, with 16 bases left between them. There are 16 residues in the CDR3. Germline V gene data show CDR1 as MGHRA and CDR2 as YSYEKL. CDR3 protein: CASSPFSRDISYEQYF. The CDR3 bases are TGCGCCAGCAGCCCCTTCTCCCGGGACATCTCCTACGAGCAGTACTTC.

The chain employs TRBV23-1 and TRBJ1-1; no definite D call. TRBV23-1 is an open reading frame whose function is uncertain. There are 12 residues in the CDR3. V lost 2 bases to trimming and J lost 7 bases, with 8 bases between them. CDR3 DNA sequence: TGCGCCAGCAGTCAACCGCAGAATGAAGCTTTCTTT. It is translated as CASSQPQNEAFF.

The V gene is TRBV7-8, the J gene TRBJ2-1, with 7 nucleotides matching TRBD2. The CDR3 totals 14 residues. The V and J ends lost 7 bases and 2 bases, in that order; junction bases with no gene match: 5. Germline CDR1 is SGHVS and CDR2 is FQNEAQ. Here the CDR3 reads CASNRDYTYNEQFF. CDR3 in DNA: TGTGCCAGCAACCGGGACTACACCTACAATGAGCAGTTCTTC.

The chain recombines TRBV28 with TRBJ2-2, with D uncertain. The CDR3 covers 13 residues. The V gene lost 5 bases and the J gene lost 4 bases, with 8 bases spanning the gap. The germline CDR1 and CDR2 sequences are MDHEN and SYDVKM. The CDR3 loop is CASSPPPTGELFF. CDR3 DNA sequence: TGTGCCAGCAGTCCTCCGCCCACCGGGGAGCTGTTTTTT.

The chain couples TRBV9 to TRBJ2-1; D possibly corresponds to TRBD1 (5 bases). Trimming removed 0 bases from V and 2 bases from J, with 12 bases in between. From germline, CDR1 is SGDLS and CDR2 YYNGEE. The CDR3 totals 16 residues. For the CDR3, the DNA is TGTGCCAGCAGCGTAGTGCAGGGCGGACCCTACAATGAGCAGTTCTTC. The encoded protein is CASSVVQGGPYNEQFF.

The rearrangement uses TRBV27 and TRBJ2-1; 8 bases are shared with TRBD2. The V gene's germline CDR1 is MNHEY and CDR2 SMNVEV (reference sequence). The CDR3 spans 15 residues. V lost 5 bases, J lost 4 bases, and 7 bases stayed unmatched. The CDR3 nucleotides read TGTGCCAGCAGTCCCAACGGGGGGGCTTACAATGAGCAGTTCTTC. Its protein is CASSPNGGAYNEQFF.

V gene TRBV7-3 combines with J gene TRBJ2-3, with D possibly being TRBD2 (6 bases). V was cut by 4 bases and J by 2 bases, with 13 bases left in between. The CDR3 totals 15 residues. Germline V CDR1 and CDR2: SGHTA, FQGTGA. The CDR3 is CASSSLGGHTDTQYF. Written as DNA, the CDR3 is TGTGCCAGCAGCTCCCTAGGAGGGCACACAGATACGCAGTATTTT.

The J gene is TRBJ2-5, the V gene TRBV18; D is uncertain. Deletions cut 3 bases from V and 0 bases from J, with 2 bases between. The CDR3 has 12 amino acids. The V gene's germline CDR1 is KGHSH and CDR2 LQKENI. CDR3 loop: CASSPYQETQYF. As DNA, the CDR3 is TGTGCCAGCTCACCTTACCAAGAGACCCAGTACTTC. The whole variable domain, filled in from reference TRBV18 and TRBJ2-5, reads NAGVMQNPRHLVRRRGQEARLRCSPMKGHSHVYWYRQLPEEGLKFMVYLQKENIIDESGMPKERFSAEFPKEGPSILRIQQVVRGDSAAYFCASSPYQETQYFGPGTRLLVL.

This chain links TRBV2 with TRBJ1-1, with D uncertain. The germline V gene has CDR1 SNHLY and CDR2 FYNNEI. V dropped 5 bases and J dropped 3 bases, with 7 bases sitting between them. This CDR3 contains 12 residues. The CDR3, as DNA: TGTGCCAGCAGTCCTGGCTACACTGAAGCTTTCTTT. It specifies CASSPGYTEAFF.

This clonotype occurred once. The V call is TRBV2, the J call TRBJ1-2; D may be TRBD1 (6 bases). Germline V gene sequence: CDR1 SNHLY, CDR2 FYNNEI. With 10 bases removed from V and 8 bases from J, the gap between germline ends came to 20 bases. The CDR3 is 13 amino acids. CDR3 protein: CATRTAGGDGYTF. The CDR3, as DNA: TGTGCCACCAGGACCGCCGGGGGCGACGGCTACACCTTC.

This clonotype was counted a single time. The chain recombines TRBV7-2 with TRBJ2-1; D gene unclear. Germline V CDR1 and CDR2: SGHTA, FQGNSA. Trimming removed 6 bases from V and 8 bases from J, with 8 bases in between. This CDR3 region has 11 residues. CDR3 coding DNA: TGTGCCAGCAGTATGAAGTATGAGCAGTTCTTC. Protein sequence: CASSMKYEQFF.

This chain uses TRBV20-1 with TRBJ1-3, with D possibly TRBD1 on 6 matching bases. Deletions cut 5 bases from V and 4 bases from J, with 15 bases between. The length of the CDR3 is 14 residues. Germline lookup yields CDR1 DFQATT and CDR2 SNEGSKA (reference sequence). The CDR3 sequence is CSALPQGPGNTIYF. CDR3 nucleotide sequence: TGCAGTGCTTTACCCCAGGGGCCGGGAAACACCATATATTTT.

V and J are TRBV20-1 and TRBJ1-2; possibly TRBD1 for D (5 bases). Trimming stripped 3 bases from V and 7 bases from J, with 12 bases between. Germline loops: CDR1 DFQATT, CDR2 SNEGSKA (reference sequence). This CDR3 is 12 amino acids long. The DNA of the CDR3 is TGCAGTGCTAGGGCACAGGCCCCTGGCTACACCTTC. It codes for CSARAQAPGYTF.

The chain links TRBV27 to TRBJ2-1; D perhaps matches TRBD1 (6 bases). This CDR3 has 14 amino acids. Trimming shortened V by 7 bases and J by 0 bases, and 10 bases separated the two germline ends. Germline-derived CDR1 and CDR2 are MNHEY and SMNVEV (reference sequence). The CDR3 loop is CASIGQSSYNEQFF. CDR3 nucleotides: TGTGCCAGCATCGGACAGAGCTCCTACAATGAGCAGTTCTTC.

V gene TRBV28 combines with J gene TRBJ2-2, with a tentative D call TRBD2 (6 bases). V lost 8 bases, J lost 3 bases, and 13 bases lay in between. The CDR3 extends over 14 amino acids. CDR1 is MDHEN, CDR2 SYDVKM, per germline. CDR3 residues: CASFRGEYTGELFF. The CDR3 coding sequence is TGTGCCAGCTTTCGCGGGGAGTACACCGGGGAGCTGTTTTTT.

The J gene is TRBJ2-1, the V gene TRBV19; 8 bases are shared with TRBD2. Germline V gives CDR1 LNHDA, CDR2 SQIVND (reference sequence). Germline trimming cut 2 bases from V and 7 bases from J; bases unmatched to any gene: 7. The CDR3 has 15 residues. This CDR3 is CASSITSGRGNEQFF. The CDR3 region has the DNA TGTGCCAGTAGTATAACGAGCGGGAGAGGGAATGAGCAGTTCTTC.

The chain carries TRBV20-1 and TRBJ1-1; D ambiguous. The CDR3 extends over 15 amino acids. Germline V gene sequence: CDR1 DFQATT, CDR2 SNEGSKA (reference sequence). Trimming stripped 3 bases from V and 1 base from J, with 15 bases between. CDR3 protein: CSARVKDRRNTEAFF. CDR3 bases: TGCAGTGCTAGGGTCAAGGATCGAAGGAACACTGAAGCTTTCTTT.